This T cell receptor (beta chain) was captured in a study of molecular identifiers for immune sequencing clone quantification (dated by TCRdb to 2016 to 2019). With respect to the entire study: In a replicate experiment, RNA from roughly 21,000 or 96,000 naive CD8 T cells was split into five aliquots, four of which were sequenced. The study was a methods study using CD8 T cells to benchmark molecular-identifier clustering-based TCR repertoire sequencing (MIDCIRS) and TCR RNA copy counting. What the authors observed across the whole study: Spiked-in Jurkat TCR RNA (10 copies' worth), which is not part of the donor repertoire, was contained in the naive libraries. In CMV-specific effector cells, clones with more than 20 RNA copies accounted for over 99% of molecules, whereas in naive cells such clones accounted for under 1%. When barcode sub-clustering was omitted, TCR diversity was inflated by chimeric consensus sequences, with chimeras reaching as high as 47%. Identical TCR molecules sharing a barcode could cause highly expanded clone sizes to be underestimated. Spiked-in Jurkat TCR RNA equal to a single cell's worth was reported to be detectable even within 1,200,000 naive CD8 T cells. Approximately 3.1 recovered TCR RNA copies per cell were obtained by modeling, versus around 9.8 by digital PCR, implying a capture efficiency of about 30%.

Library preparation was by PCR. Sequencing relied on an Illumina HiSeq 4000. Bulk TCR libraries were generated as previously described, with the TCR primers listed in Table S5 used. Purification of total RNA was performed with the Qiagen AllPrep DNA/RNA kit. Before analysis, reads from multiple sequencing runs of the same library were pooled. As for how the authors treated the data: Reads were retained only if their TCR constant sequence matched exactly, and those retained reads were trimmed to 150 nt and grouped according to their 12-nt molecular barcodes. Reads in each barcode group were sub-clustered using a 15% Levenshtein threshold, and a quality-weighted consensus sequence was built for each RNA molecule. Non-functional sequences were filtered out, along with any lower-count sequence sitting one edit away from another sequence. On the basis of fitting two negative binomial distributions, barcode sub-clusters with fewer than 20% of the maximum read count were discarded. TCRdb reran the public reads through fastp at Q25 and MiXCR, keeping productive beta chains. Here each entry gathers all rows of one CDR3 protein and keeps the most common genes and DNA. The V and J calls here are based on TCRdb, not the publication. This sample is represented by about 500,000 distinct CDR3 sequences; 20% to 25% of them were singletons. 0.65% to 0.95% of the sample goes to the ten largest clones.

Libraries of naive CD8 T cells were built from anywhere between about 17,000 and 1,000,000 sorted cells, with 10%, 30% or 50% of the purified RNA used. On a BD FACSAria II, naive CD8 T cells were FACS-sorted as CD8+CD4-CCR7+CD45RA+ and collected into RLT Plus buffer. Detection sensitivity was tested by spiking Jurkat RNA equal to ten TCR copies' worth into samples containing 20,000-1,000,000 naive CD8 T cells. CD8 T cells were enriched using RosetteSep CD8+ T Cell Enrichment Cocktail and Ficoll-Paque, and the enriched cells then underwent ACK red cell lysis. As concerns this clonotype: It has no known antigen specificity. The junction shows a germline mismatch at one end, possibly a read error.

Specimen: naive CD8+ T cells from blood, with Jurkat cell RNA spiked in. The cell subset or site label corresponds to: FACS-sorted CD8+CD4-CCR7+CD45RA+ naive T cells. The sequence derives from a human donor in good health. Some libraries in this study had Jurkat cell RNA spiked in.

The DNA reads TGTACCAGCAGTGAAACTCTGACAGGGGGCGCAGGGGGCTACACCTTC. Protein translation: CTSSETLTGGAGGYTF. The rearranged segments are TRBV2 and TRBJ1-2; 10 bases in the junction line up with TRBD1. As encoded in the germline V gene, CDR1 is SNHLY while CDR2 is FYNNEI. Taken from cysteine to phenylalanine, the CDR3 has 16 residues. Only CDR3 DNA is held: 48 bases, read in frame from base 1.